Presented here are 21 T cell receptor beta chains from one specimen sequenced in a study of early T cells in non-severe SARS-CoV-2 infection. TCRdb re-called the 5' RACE reads with MiXCR, one entry per CDR3 protein. The data hold roughly 57,000 distinct CDR3 sequences, with approximately 12% observed a single time. The sequenced material came from whole blood. The receptors were sampled from an adult who was a healthcare worker with PCR-confirmed SARS-CoV-2 infection or an uninfected control (not recorded which).

At least ten counts were recorded for this clonotype. The V gene is TRBV7-3, the J gene TRBJ2-3; no firm D call. Trimming took 3 bases from V and 6 from J, leaving 7 bases between them. This CDR3 comprises 12 residues. Germline loops: CDR1 SGHTA, CDR2 FQGTGA. CDR3 region: CASSLSYDTQYF. The CDR3 coding sequence is TGTGCCAGCAGCTTGAGTTACGATACGCAGTATTTT.

The J gene is TRBJ2-7, the V gene TRBV3-1; perhaps TRBD1 as D (5 bases). This CDR3 is 15 amino acids long. Germline CDR1 reads LGHDT; CDR2 reads YNNKEL (reference sequence). Trimming removed 1 base from V and 4 bases from J, with 14 bases in between. Written as DNA, the CDR3 is TGTGCCAGCAGCCAAGCTCCCTCGGACACGTACGAGCAGTACTTC. Protein: CASSQAPSDTYEQYF.

The CDR3, as DNA: TGCAGCGTCGACTTTAAATTCCTAAAGAACACTGAAGCTTTCTTT. Protein product: CSVDFKFLKNTEAFF. The V gene is TRBV29-1, the J gene TRBJ1-1; D gene unclear. Germline V gene data show CDR1 as SQVTM and CDR2 as ANQGSEA. V was shortened by 6 bases and J by 1 base, with 18 bases between the two germline ends. CDR3 length: 15 amino acids.

This clonotype turned up a few times. The gene calls are TRBV29-1 and TRBJ2-1; D remains unclear. This CDR3 comprises 15 residues. Germline CDR1 reads SQVTM; CDR2 reads ANQGSEA. V lost 6 bases, J lost 6 bases, and 21 bases lay in between. CDR3 nucleotides: TGCAGCGTCCTGAGGTGGGCCGAAAATCGCAATGAGCAGTTCTTC. This sequence encodes CSVLRWAENRNEQFF.

This clonotype has only a few counts. This chain connects TRBV7-3 to TRBJ2-1, with D uncertain. Germline V gives CDR1 SGHTA, CDR2 FQGTGA. The CDR3 totals 12 residues. With 0 bases removed from V and 9 bases from J, the gap between germline ends came to 6 bases. The CDR3 is CASSLTNGEQFF. CDR3 nucleotides: TGTGCCAGCAGCTTAACCAATGGTGAGCAGTTCTTC.

The genes are TRBV3-1 and TRBJ2-7; D perhaps matches TRBD2 (6 bases). The germline CDR1 and CDR2 sequences are LGHDT and YNNKEL (reference sequence). Trimming removed 0 bases at V and 7 bases at J, with 16 bases between. The CDR3 runs to 15 residues. CDR3 sequence: CASSQEGLIGGEQYF. CDR3 in DNA: TGTGCCAGCAGCCAAGAGGGTCTTATCGGAGGGGAGCAGTACTTC.

In nucleotides, the CDR3 is TGTGCCAGCAGTTTAGGATTTGAGCGAGGCTACGAGCAGTACTTC. Translation gives CASSLGFERGYEQYF. The gene calls are TRBV27 and TRBJ2-7, with D unclear. Trimming shortened V by 2 bases and J by 3 bases, and 14 bases separated the two germline ends. The CDR3 has 15 residues. Germline V gene lookup returns CDR1 MNHEY and CDR2 SMNVEV (reference sequence).

This clonotype occurred a few times. The chain has TRBV12-3 or TRBV12-4 and TRBJ2-1, with TRBD2 identical over 8 bases. This CDR3 contains 15 residues. V lost 4 bases, J lost 5 bases, and 7 bases stayed unmatched. CDR3 residues: CASSSRLAPHNEQFF. Written as DNA, the CDR3 is TGTGCCAGCAGTTCTCGACTAGCGCCCCACAATGAGCAGTTCTTC.

The rearrangement joins TRBV5-5 to TRBJ2-2, with D unclear. The V end lost 1 base, the J end lost 2 bases, and 6 bases lay between the germline ends. The CDR3 has 14 residues. Germline V gene lookup returns CDR1 SGHKS and CDR2 YYEKEE (reference sequence). This CDR3 reads CASSLTANTGELFF. The DNA of the CDR3 is TGTGCCAGCAGCTTGACAGCCAACACCGGGGAGCTGTTTTTT.

V usage is TRBV6-2 or TRBV6-3 and J usage is TRBJ2-7; no reliable D call. Trimming removed 6 bases from V and 0 bases from J, with 18 bases in between. This CDR3 region has 16 residues. Per germline, CDR1 MNHEY and CDR2 SVGEGT. The DNA for the CDR3 is TGTGCCAGCAGCCCTCTGAAACAGAAGAGCTCCTACGAGCAGTACTTC. As protein: CASSPLKQKSSYEQYF.

This clonotype was seen a few times. This chain uses TRBV7-9 with TRBJ1-1; 9 bases map to TRBD1. J gave up 7 bases and V 4 bases, and 13 bases lay outside the gene matches. CDR1 is SEHNR and CDR2 is FQNEAQ in the germline V gene (reference sequence). The CDR3 loop spans 16 amino acids. Here the CDR3 reads CASSSPRGQGLSEAFF. CDR3 nucleotides: TGTGCCAGCAGCTCGCCCCGTGGACAGGGGTTAAGTGAAGCTTTCTTT.

This clonotype has more than one count but fewer than ten. In DNA, the CDR3 is TGTGCCAGCAGCTTAGCGGGCGGTCCGAATGGCTACACCTTC. This sequence encodes CASSLAGGPNGYTF. This chain uses TRBV7-6 with TRBJ1-2; D gene unclear. Germline V CDR1 and CDR2: SGHVS, FNYEAQ. V was pared by 0 bases and J by 6 bases, with 11 bases between. CDR3 length equals 14 residues.

This clonotype was seen many times. V gene TRBV7-2 combines with J gene TRBJ1-6; weak D call: TRBD1 (6 bases). Trimming left V 5 bases short and J 7 bases short, with 15 bases between. This CDR3 spans 15 amino acids. CDR1 SGHTA and CDR2 FQGNSA come from the germline V gene. Here the CDR3 reads CASSVEDRSNSPLHF. CDR3 nucleotide sequence: TGTGCCAGCAGCGTAGAGGACAGATCAAATTCACCCCTCCACTTT.

In this sample, this clonotype turned up many times. The rearrangement joins TRBV6-2 or TRBV6-3 to TRBJ2-7; TRBD2 is a possible D gene (6 bases). V was cut by 8 bases and J by 1 base, with 18 bases left in between. The CDR3 totals 15 residues. In germline, CDR1 is MNHEY, CDR2 SVGEGT. The CDR3 DNA follows: TGTGCCAGCCAACTAGCTTCGCTTGGTTCCTACGAGCAGTACTTC. Encoded protein: CASQLASLGSYEQYF.

The chain recombines TRBV29-1 with TRBJ2-2; D assignment may be TRBD1 or TRBD2 (5 bases each). Germline V gives CDR1 SQVTM, CDR2 ANQGSEA. Trimming left V 3 bases short and J 3 bases short, with 8 bases between. The CDR3 loop spans 13 amino acids. For the CDR3, the DNA is TGCAGCGTTGAGTGGGGACACACCGGGGAGCTGTTTTTT. Protein sequence: CSVEWGHTGELFF.

This clonotype was observed many times. The chain combines TRBV7-2 with TRBJ1-4, with a possible D match to TRBD1 (6 bases). In germline, CDR1 is SGHTA, CDR2 FQGNSA. The CDR3 covers 15 residues. Trimming stripped 5 bases from V and 6 bases from J, with 16 bases between. Here the CDR3 reads CASSPSGGLYEKLFF. As DNA, the CDR3 is TGTGCCAGCAGCCCCTCCGGGGGGCTCTATGAAAAACTGTTTTTT.

This chain links TRBV29-1 with TRBJ2-1; 7 bases fit TRBD2. The V gene end was trimmed by 4 bases and the J gene end by 7 bases; junction bases not matched to a gene: 10. The length of the CDR3 is 14 residues. Germline assignment: CDR1 SQVTM and CDR2 ANQGSEA. The CDR3 bases are TGCAGCGTTGGTCTCCTAGCGGCACCTAATGAGCAGTTCTTC. It encodes CSVGLLAAPNEQFF.

At least ten counts were recorded for this clonotype. The chain joins TRBV7-6 to TRBJ2-7; D is ambiguous. V was trimmed by 2 bases and J by 1 base, leaving 6 bases between them. CDR1 is SGHVS, CDR2 FNYEAQ, per germline. This CDR3 comprises 13 residues. The CDR3 DNA reads as TGTGCCAGCAGCTTAACACATTCCTACGAGCAGTACTTC. Encoded protein: CASSLTHSYEQYF. The whole variable domain, filled in from reference TRBV7-6 and TRBJ2-7, reads GAGVSQSPRYKVTKRGQDVALRCDPISGHVSLYWYRQALGQGPEFLTYFNYEAQQDKSGLPNDRFSAERPEGSISTLTIQRTEQRDSAMYRCASSLTHSYEQYFGPGTRLTVT.

This clonotype was recorded many times. V gene TRBV7-2 combines with J gene TRBJ2-5, with unresolved D. The CDR3 is made up of 13 amino acids. The germline V and J ends were trimmed by 4 bases and 5 bases, with 11 bases remaining between them. CDR1 and CDR2 from the germline V gene are SGHTA and FQGNSA. The DNA of the CDR3 is TGTGCCAGCAGCTGGAGTTATGGGGAGACCCAGTACTTC. Amino acids: CASSWSYGETQYF.

The chain employs TRBV6-2 or TRBV6-3 and TRBJ2-1; possibly TRBD2 for D (6 bases). The CDR3 runs 18 residues. The V and J ends lost 5 bases and 0 bases respectively, with 20 bases between them. Germline CDR1 reads MNHEY; CDR2 reads SVGEGT. The CDR3 reads CASSPHTGGGASYNEQFF. The CDR3 bases are TGTGCCAGCAGTCCGCACACCGGAGGAGGGGCCTCCTACAATGAGCAGTTCTTC.

This clonotype was observed at least ten times. The rearrangement uses TRBV2 and TRBJ2-2; D assignment may be TRBD1 or TRBD2 (5 bases each). Germline V gene lookup returns CDR1 SNHLY and CDR2 FYNNEI. The CDR3 is 17 residues long. With 4 bases removed from V and 7 bases from J, the gap between germline ends came to 22 bases. The CDR3 DNA follows: TGTGCCAGCAGTGCATCGGGACCCGCAGCCCTACTCGGGGAGCTGTTTTTT. Encoded protein: CASSASGPAALLGELFF. Supplemented by reference TRBV2 and TRBJ2-2, the full variable domain reads EPEVTQTPSHQVTQMGQEVILRCVPISNHLYFYWYRQILGQKVEFLVSFYNNEISEKSEIFDDQFSVERPDGSNFTLKIRSTKLEDSAMYFCASSASGPAALLGELFFGEGSRLTVL.